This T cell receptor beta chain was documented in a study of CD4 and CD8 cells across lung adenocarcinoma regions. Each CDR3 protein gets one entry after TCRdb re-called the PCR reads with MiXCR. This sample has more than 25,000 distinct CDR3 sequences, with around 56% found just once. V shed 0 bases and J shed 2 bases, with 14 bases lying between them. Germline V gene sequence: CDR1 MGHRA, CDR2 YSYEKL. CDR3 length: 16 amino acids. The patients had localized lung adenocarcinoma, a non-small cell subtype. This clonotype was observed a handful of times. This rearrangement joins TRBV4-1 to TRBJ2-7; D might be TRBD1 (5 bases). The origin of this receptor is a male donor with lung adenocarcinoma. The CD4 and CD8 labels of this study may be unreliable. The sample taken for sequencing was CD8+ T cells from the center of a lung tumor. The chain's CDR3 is CASSQEDINPTYEQYF. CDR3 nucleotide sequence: TGCGCCAGCAGCCAAGAGGACATAAATCCCACCTACGAGCAGTACTTC.